This record looks at one T cell receptor (beta chain) sequence and its context. The CDR3 covers 13 residues. V gave up 6 bases and J gave up 2 bases, with 10 bases separating them. In germline, CDR1 is SEHNR, CDR2 FQNEAQ (reference sequence). How the authors handled the data: Using reference gene primer amplification, nucleated cell counts were estimated. Using immunoSEQ multiplex PCR, the repertoire was profiled, and TCRdb retains in-frame clones only, with some absent. The D gene and trimming were derived from the DNA, and the V and J assignments and clone size from that table. The sample shows 150,000 or so clones, roughly 79% of them seen only once. This specimen belongs to a study of blood T cell repertoires in COVID-19. Study summary: Sites in the United States, Italy and Spain provided acute and convalescent COVID-19 samples. PBMCs, B-cell-depleted T cells, or T cells provided the cDNA or gDNA that made up the material.

Individuals aged about 18 to 90 years were recruited from some 26 US areas. The rearrangement joins TRBV7-9 to TRBJ1-2; D remains unclear. This sequence was found in a woman aged 50 to 60 who had recovered from COVID-19. The specimen was PBMCs or T cells enriched from blood (not recorded which). CDR3 sequence: CASSSGVNYGYTF. The CDR3 DNA is TGTGCCAGCAGTTCCGGGGTCAACTATGGCTACACCTTC. Filled out from reference TRBV7-9 and TRBJ1-2, the complete variable domain reads DTGVSQNPRHKITKRGQNVTFRCDPISEHNRLYWYRQTLGQGPEFLTYFQNEAQLEKSRLLSDRFSAERPKGSFSTLEIQRTEQGDSAMYLCASSSGVNYGYTFGSGTRLTVV.